This T cell receptor (beta chain) was sequenced during a study of siplizumab effects on memory and regulatory T cells. Comments on this clone: What it binds is not known.

Using immunoSEQ multiplex PCR, the repertoire was profiled, and TCRdb retains in-frame clones only, with some absent. The sample includes around 94,000 clones, about 90% seen only once; the top ten take 0.85% to 1.3%. Findings and caveats of the study: Alloreactive CD4+ clones that could be mapped were on average about 69% Treg-derived with siplizumab, against about 30% in controls. The alloresponse seemed to draw substantially on naive T cells, which appeared more diverse than memory cells. Solely a minor proportion of alloreactive clones could be assigned to unstimulated subsets. Suppressive function of proliferating Tregs from siplizumab cultures was not confirmed.

The clonotype originates from a human donor in good health. The sample taken for sequencing was CD4+ T cells sorted from blood.

The CDR3 DNA reads TGTGCCAGCAGTGATCGGACTAGCGGCAATGAGCAGTTCTTC. Encoded protein: CASSDRTSGNEQFF. This chain uses TRBV2 with TRBJ2-1; 10 positions match TRBD2. The CDR3 has 14 residues. The germline V gene encodes CDR1 SNHLY and CDR2 FYNNEI. Trimming took 3 bases from V and 6 from J; bases not matched to a gene: 2.